The entry below describes one TCR beta chain. These data come from a study of shared clonotypes between healthy human individuals. Sequenced by immunoSEQ multiplex PCR; TCRdb stores in-frame clones only, minus some. The profile shows about 450,000 clones, about four fifths of them singletons. Germline V gene lookup returns CDR1 LNHDA and CDR2 SQIVND (reference sequence). Losses at the gene ends were 5 bases for V and 1 base for J; bases not matched to a gene: 4. CDR3 length equals 14 residues. The J gene is TRBJ2-5, the V gene TRBV19, with 7 bases fitting TRBD2. The sample taken for sequencing was PBMCs. This TCR was recovered from a woman aged 35 to 49 in good health. Some clones in this sample may be carry-over from other donors' samples. In DNA, the CDR3 is TGTGCCAGTAGTCTCTCGGGAGGCCAAGAGACCCAGTACTTC. Protein: CASSLSGGQETQYF.